This T cell receptor beta chain was identified during a study of Ad26.COV2.S vaccination and SARS-CoV-2 variants (dated by TCRdb to the early 2020s). About the study as a whole: Vaccine-arm donors were drawn from COV1001, a multicentre, randomized, double-blind, placebo-controlled phase I-IIa trial of Ad26.COV2.S in healthy adults. Ad26.COV2.S was administered intramuscularly at a dose of 5x10^10 or 1x10^11 viral particles, either as one shot or as two shots given 56 days apart. Sequencing of the TCRbeta repertoire served to evaluate the specificity and breadth of SARS-CoV-2-reactive T cell receptors following Ad26.COV2.S vaccination. A total of approximately 30 samples were included in the TCR-sequenced set, comprising around 19 Ad26.COV2.S vaccine recipients, 5 placebo recipients and 8 SARS-CoV-2 convalescent individuals. Trial participants were randomized into five groups of five, in which low-dose or high-dose Ad26.COV2.S was given once or twice, or placebo was given on both occasions. Throughout the experiments and outcome assessment, investigators stayed blinded to trial group allocation. Here is what the overall study found, with its caveats: Higher spike-specific TCR breadth was observed in Ad26.COV2.S recipients than in placebo recipients (P = 0.0014). Vaccine and placebo recipients had comparable non-spike TCR breadth, which fits with the vaccine containing only spike. The study was not powered to compare responses between vaccine doses or regimens. After vaccination, substantial breadth of spike-specific CD8+ and CD4+ T cell responses was reported. The authors noted that total T cell responses may have been underestimated by the TCR breadth and depth analyses.

The sample's treatment or condition label is to be understood as: around 19 received Ad26.COV2.S at low or high dose, single or two shots; several received placebo; per-sample allocation not given. Repertoires of vaccine and placebo recipients were sequenced from samples taken on day 63 after the first injection. In Cohort 1b, some 25 adults aged 18-55 years were enrolled at a single site in Boston, USA, between 29 July and 7 August 2020. Ad26.COV2.S consisted of a replication-incompetent adenovirus type 26 vector by which a prefusion-stabilized SARS-CoV-2 spike protein from the original Wuhan strain was expressed. About this clone itself: The specificity of this receptor is unknown. Per-base qualities were not stored, and no clone one base away is much larger.

Reading the germline V gene gives CDR1 SGHDT and CDR2 YYEEEE. V was cut back by 1 base and J by 6 bases, leaving a gap of 10 bases between them. CDR3 length: 14 amino acids, cysteine to phenylalanine. This entry keeps only the CDR3 DNA: 42 bases, framed from base 1. The immunoSEQ Assay was used to sequence TCRbeta CDR3 regions. After extraction, genomic DNA underwent amplification by bias-controlled multiplex PCR, followed by high-throughput sequencing. The paper's data handling went like this. To quantify the absolute abundance of every unique TCRbeta CDR3 region, sequences were collapsed and filtered. T cell fraction was estimated by normalizing TCRbeta template counts to usable DNA, with usable DNA measured through amplification of reference genes found in all nucleated cells. Repertoire TCRs were annotated as SARS-CoV-2-specific by exact matching of V gene, CDR3 amino acid sequence and J gene to a known reactive TCR set. The reference SARS-CoV-2 TCR set came from MIRA and was filtered for enrichment in COVID-19-positive ImmuneCODE repertoires, removing public or cross-reactive TCRs. Based on the MIRA antigens, annotated TCRs were further analysed at the level of specific ORF or position within ORF. Breadth was defined as the number of annotated unique rearrangements divided by the total number of unique productive rearrangements, and depth was defined as the summed frequency of the annotated unique rearrangements. Group comparisons of TCR breadth used two-sided Wilcoxon rank-sum tests. Drawn from immuneACCESS, this table holds only the in-frame rearrangements with V and J called that TCRdb kept. Clones are partly lost; checked studies trace under half to an unresolved V gene and leave the rest unexplained. That table gives V, J and clone size, and the DNA gave D and trimming. This sample has around 350,000 clones in its table, and 70% to 90% of those were observed once. 3% to 4% of the sample comes from the top ten.

The specimen was peripheral blood, collected in a trial of Ad26.COV2.S vaccine versus placebo. This sequence was found in a person aged 18-60 years who received the Ad26.COV2.S COVID-19 vaccine or a placebo. Recombination linked TRBV5-6 to TRBJ1-4; the D gene cannot be named for sure. This receptor has the CDR3 CASSLTSLDEKLFF. The DNA sequence is TGTGCCAGCAGCTTGACATCTTTAGATGAAAAACTGTTTTTT. The reference TRBV5-6 and TRBJ1-4 proteins fill in what lies around the CDR3, so the full variable domain reads DAGVTQSPTHLIKTRGQQVTLRCSPKSGHDTVSWYQQALGQGPQFIFQYYEEEERQRGNFPDRFSGHQFPNYSSELNVNALLLGDSALYLCASSLTSLDEKLFFGSGTQLSVL.